This passage covers 24 T cell receptor beta chains from one sample sequenced in a study of a mutant IDH1 vaccine in newly diagnosed glioma. The table came from immunoSEQ multiplex PCR; TCRdb's copy has only in-frame clones and leaves some out. The sample contains fewer than 45,000 clones, about four fifths of which appear only once. As to time point: week 11, during vaccination. A 20-mer mutant IDH1 peptide at 300 ug was injected subcutaneously with topical imiquimod. The antigens these receptors bind are not known. Sample: PBMCs, taken from a glioma patient whose treatment included an IDH1 peptide vaccine. The source of these receptors is a middle-aged man with glioma.

The chain links TRBV19 to TRBJ1-5; D is ambiguous. Deletions cut 4 bases from V and 4 bases from J, with 14 bases between. Looked up from germline, CDR1 is LNHDA and CDR2 is SQIVND (reference sequence). The length of the CDR3 is 15 residues. Here the CDR3 DNA reads TGTGCCAGTAGTACTAGGGCTGGTCCTAATCAGCCCCAGCATTTT. It yields the protein CASSTRAGPNQPQHF.

The chain's CDR3 is CASSVSTSGVTDTQYF. The CDR3, as DNA: TGTGCCAGCAGCGTCTCGACTAGCGGGGTCACAGATACGCAGTATTTT. This chain links TRBV9 with TRBJ2-3, with TRBD2 matching over 11 bases. The CDR3 has 16 amino acids. CDR1 SGDLS and CDR2 YYNGEE come from the germline V gene. The junction had 4 bases not matched to a gene; V was cut back by 2 bases and J by 2 bases.

This chain links TRBV7-3 with TRBJ2-1, with D hard to call. V lost 6 bases and J 6 bases, leaving 9 bases between the germline ends. The CDR3 has 12 amino acids. The V gene's germline CDR1 is SGHTA and CDR2 FQGTGA. CDR3 in amino acids: CASRGRSNEQFF. DNA of the CDR3: TGTGCCAGCAGAGGACGGAGCAATGAGCAGTTCTTC.

CDR3 region: CASSLVVRGRTDTQYF. CDR3 nucleotide sequence: TGTGCCAGCAGCTTGGTTGTCCGCGGGAGGACAGATACGCAGTATTTT. The gene calls are TRBV5-6 and TRBJ2-3; TRBD2 aligns across 8 bases. Germline V lookup: CDR1 SGHDT, CDR2 YYEEEE. J was trimmed by 3 bases and V by 0 bases; bases with no gene match: 6. The length of the CDR3 is 16 residues.

J is TRBJ2-5 and V is TRBV5-4; 9 positions match TRBD2. This CDR3 has 15 residues. Germline V gene lookup returns CDR1 SGHNT and CDR2 YYREEE (reference sequence). The J segment lost 7 bases and the V segment lost 2 bases, leaving 9 bases of the junction unmatched. The CDR3 DNA sequence: TGTGCCAGCAGCTTAGCGGGAGGAAGTCTAGGGACCCAGTACTTC. It translates to CASSLAGGSLGTQYF.

This clone has only a few counts. J is TRBJ2-3 and V is TRBV21-1; the table names TRBD2, a call not compared with the DNA. TRBV21-1 is listed as a pseudogene. This CDR3 is 16 amino acids long. CDR3 nucleotides: TGTGCCAGCAGCAGGACTAGCGGGACTAGCACAGATACGCAGTATTTT. Translation: CASSRTSGTSTDTQYF.

The chain couples TRBV20-1 to TRBJ2-7; D call uncertain. The germline CDR1 and CDR2 sequences are DFQATT and SNEGSKA (reference sequence). CDR3 length: 11 residues. The V gene lost 6 bases and the J gene lost 7 bases, with 13 bases spanning the gap. CDR3: CSAGLVQEQYF. The CDR3 DNA sequence: TGCAGTGCAGGGCTGGTCCAAGAGCAGTACTTC.

This clone was counted a single time. The J gene is TRBJ2-7, the V gene TRBV7-2; TRBD2 agrees at 11 bases. CDR3 size: 15 residues. The germline V gene has CDR1 SGHTA and CDR2 FQGNSA. V dropped 1 base and J dropped 3; count of bases not matched to a gene: 2. The CDR3 nucleotides read TGTGCCAGCAGCTTAGTAGCGGGAGGGTACTACGAGCAGTACTTC. Translating it yields CASSLVAGGYYEQYF.

The J gene is TRBJ1-2, the V gene TRBV6-6; D uncertain. Germline-derived CDR1 and CDR2 are MNHNY and SVGAGI (reference sequence). Deletions cut 5 bases from V and 8 bases from J, with 21 bases between. CDR3 length: 15 residues. The CDR3 loop reads CASSPSTLGKYGYTF. The CDR3 region has the DNA TGTGCCAGCAGTCCGTCCACTTTGGGGAAATACGGCTACACCTTC.

This rearrangement joins TRBV27 to TRBJ2-3; 8 positions match TRBD1. From germline, CDR1 is MNHEY and CDR2 SMNVEV (reference sequence). J was trimmed by 5 bases and V by 5 bases; bases with no gene match: 12. The CDR3 has 16 residues. The chain's CDR3 is CASSPPPGQGRDTQYF. The CDR3 region has the DNA TGTGCCAGCAGTCCCCCTCCTGGACAGGGTAGAGATACGCAGTATTTT.

This chain joins TRBV7-2 and TRBJ2-7; 7 bases align to TRBD2. Germline values: CDR1 SGHTA, CDR2 FQGNSA. V lost 5 bases to trimming and J lost 5 bases; unmatched junction nucleotides: 6. The CDR3 length is 13 residues. The DNA of the CDR3 is TGTGCCAGCAGCCCCTCGGGGGGAGACGAGCAGTACTTC. Its translation: CASSPSGGDEQYF.

This chain uses TRBV9 with TRBJ2-5; 8 bases fit TRBD2. V lost 4 bases and J lost 5; bases outside the gene matches: 10. The germline CDR1 and CDR2 sequences are SGDLS and YYNGEE. The CDR3 has 15 amino acids. Here the CDR3 reads CASSPTGGGGETQYF. CDR3 DNA: TGTGCCAGCAGCCCCACTGGGGGCGGGGGGGAGACCCAGTACTTC.

In its sample, this clone was seen a few times. The chain employs TRBV4-1 and TRBJ2-7; unclear D gene. The germline gives CDR1 MGHRA, CDR2 YSYEKL. Trimming left V 0 bases short and J 0 bases short, with 9 bases between. The CDR3 length is 15 residues. This CDR3 reads CASSQDSRDSYEQYF. DNA of the CDR3: TGCGCCAGCAGCCAAGATTCGCGCGACTCCTACGAGCAGTACTTC.

The chain has TRBV18 and TRBJ2-7; D might be TRBD2 (5 bases). V shed 3 bases and J shed 5 bases, with 11 bases lying between them. The CDR3 runs to 13 residues. The germline V gene has CDR1 KGHSH and CDR2 LQKENI. CDR3 loop: CASSPSRDHEQYF. The CDR3, as DNA: TGTGCCAGCTCACCTTCCCGGGATCACGAGCAGTACTTC.

V and J are TRBV7-8 and TRBJ1-1; no reliable D call. Germline values: CDR1 SGHVS, CDR2 FQNEAQ. There are 14 residues in the CDR3. V lost 0 bases and J 8 bases, leaving 13 bases between the germline ends. CDR3 protein: CASSLASTAPEAFF. As DNA, the CDR3 is TGTGCCAGCAGCTTAGCGTCAACAGCCCCAGAAGCTTTCTTT.

This clone has a handful of counts. The gene calls are TRBV4-1 and TRBJ1-5; unclear D gene. The germline V gene has CDR1 MGHRA and CDR2 YSYEKL. V lost 2 bases to trimming and J lost 2 bases, with 4 bases between them. The CDR3 loop spans 13 amino acids. CDR3: CASSQKGNQPQHF. CDR3 in DNA: TGCGCCAGCAGCCAAAAGGGCAATCAGCCCCAGCATTTT.

V is TRBV5-6 and J is TRBJ1-1; D is undetermined. Germline CDR1 and CDR2: SGHDT and YYEEEE. V was clipped by 7 bases and J by 0 bases, with 10 bases between them. The CDR3 is 13 amino acids. In nucleotides, the CDR3 is TGTGCCAGCCACGCTCCATTGAACACTGAAGCTTTCTTT. Protein product: CASHAPLNTEAFF.

J is TRBJ1-2 and V is TRBV2; D is undetermined. CDR3 length equals 13 residues. Per germline, CDR1 SNHLY and CDR2 FYNNEI. V dropped 1 base and J dropped 2 bases, with 5 bases sitting between them. The CDR3 sequence: CASSEGWNYGYTF. DNA for the CDR3: TGTGCCAGCAGTGAAGGGTGGAACTATGGCTACACCTTC. Complete variable domain (other parts from reference TRBV2 and TRBJ1-2): EPEVTQTPSHQVTQMGQEVILRCVPISNHLYFYWYRQILGQKVEFLVSFYNNEISEKSEIFDDQFSVERPDGSNFTLKIRSTKLEDSAMYFCASSEGWNYGYTFGSGTRLTVV.

The chain combines TRBV6-6 with TRBJ1-5, with D unclear. V lost 7 bases to trimming and J lost 0 bases, with 7 bases between them. From germline, CDR1 is MNHNY and CDR2 SVGAGI (reference sequence). The CDR3 spans 13 residues. The CDR3 loop reads CASTGNSNQPQHF. Here the CDR3 DNA reads TGTGCCAGCACAGGTAATAGCAATCAGCCCCAGCATTTT.

This chain connects TRBV2 to TRBJ2-5, with 10 bases aligning to TRBD1. The CDR3 consists of 14 residues. V dropped 6 bases and J dropped 1; count of bases not matched to a gene: 2. Germline assignment: CDR1 SNHLY and CDR2 FYNNEI. The CDR3 region has the DNA TGTGCCAGCAGAAGGACAGGGGGCCAAGAGACCCAGTACTTC. Translated, it gives CASRRTGGQETQYF.

The chain has TRBV16 and TRBJ1-1; maybe TRBD1 (5 bases). Germline-derived CDR1 and CDR2 are KGHSY and FQNENV. The CDR3 sequence is 15 residues long. V lost 2 bases and J lost 5, with 15 bases in between. The CDR3 DNA is TGTGCCAGCAGCCAAACCGTGGTAAGGGGAACTGAAGCTTTCTTT. Its protein product is CASSQTVVRGTEAFF.

The chain carries TRBV7-3 and TRBJ2-1, with TRBD2 matching over 9 bases. The CDR3 is made up of 15 amino acids. Germline assignment: CDR1 SGHTA and CDR2 FQGTGA. V was pared by 1 base and J by 7 bases, with 5 bases of the junction left unmatched. CDR3 sequence (DNA): TGTGCCAGCAGCTTAATGGGCGGGAGGGGAAATGAGCAGTTCTTC. As protein: CASSLMGGRGNEQFF.

V usage is TRBV5-6 and J usage is TRBJ1-5; perhaps TRBD1 as D (5 bases). V was pared by 2 bases and J by 7 bases, with 13 bases between. This CDR3 comprises 14 residues. From germline, CDR1 is SGHDT and CDR2 YYEEEE. As DNA, the CDR3 is TGTGCCAGCAGCTTACAAGGGGTTAGGCAGCCCCAGCATTTT. Translation gives CASSLQGVRQPQHF.

CDR3 in amino acids: CASSPNLGTSGRTETDTQYF. The DNA for the CDR3 is TGTGCCAGCTCACCAAATCTCGGGACTAGCGGGAGAACGGAAACAGATACGCAGTATTTT. The rearrangement uses TRBV18 and TRBJ2-3, with 14 positions matching TRBD2. Germline V gene sequence: CDR1 KGHSH, CDR2 LQKENI. Losses at the gene ends were 2 bases for V and 3 bases for J; bases not matched to a gene: 13. The CDR3 consists of 20 residues.